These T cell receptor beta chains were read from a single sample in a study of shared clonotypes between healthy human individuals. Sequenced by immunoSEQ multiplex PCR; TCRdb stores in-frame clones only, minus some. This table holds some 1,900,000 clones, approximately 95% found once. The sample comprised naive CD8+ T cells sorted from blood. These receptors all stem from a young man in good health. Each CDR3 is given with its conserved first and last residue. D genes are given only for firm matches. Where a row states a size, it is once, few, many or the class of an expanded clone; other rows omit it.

CDR3nt: TGTGCCAGCAGCTACTTTTTAACCTGGTCGGGCTACGAGCAGTACTTC
CDR3aa: CASSYFLTWSGYEQYF
d_gene: NA
j_gene: TRBJ2-7
len: 16
v_gene: TRBV5-5
abundance: NA

CDR3nt: TGCGCCAGCAGCTTGGGACTAGCGGGAGGGTACGAGCAGTACTTC
CDR3aa: CASSLGLAGGYEQYF
d_gene: TRBD2
j_gene: TRBJ2-7
len: 15
v_gene: TRBV4-1
abundance: NA

CDR3nt: TGCGCCAGCAGCCAAGAGGGCGAGGGGGCAAGGACTGAAGCTTTCTTT
CDR3aa: CASSQEGEGARTEAFF
d_gene: TRBD1
j_gene: TRBJ1-1
len: 16
v_gene: TRBV4-3
abundance: NA

CDR3nt: TGTGCCAGCAGTCTCCCTCCGGGGACCTACGAGCAGTACTTC
CDR3aa: CASSLPPGTYEQYF
d_gene: NA
j_gene: TRBJ2-7
len: 14
v_gene: TRBV27
abundance: NA

CDR3nt: TGCGCCAGCAGCTTGAAGTCAGCCACTGAAGCTTTCTTT
CDR3aa: CASSLKSATEAFF
d_gene: NA
j_gene: TRBJ1-1
len: 13
v_gene: TRBV5-1
abundance: NA

CDR3nt: TGTGCCAGCAGCGTAGGGGGAGTGACCGGGGAGCTGTTTTTT
CDR3aa: CASSVGGVTGELFF
d_gene: NA
j_gene: TRBJ2-2
len: 14
v_gene: TRBV9
abundance: NA

CDR3nt: TGTGCCATCAGTGAGTCGGGGGGACAGGCGAACTCTGGGGCCAACGTCCTGACTTTC
CDR3aa: CAISESGGQANSGANVLTF
d_gene: TRBD1
j_gene: TRBJ2-6
len: 19
v_gene: TRBV10-3
abundance: NA

CDR3nt: TGTGCCAGCACCTTTATGGGCGCAGGGCTCTCCTACGAGCAGTACTTC
CDR3aa: CASTFMGAGLSYEQYF
d_gene: NA
j_gene: TRBJ2-7
len: 16
v_gene: TRBV27
abundance: NA

CDR3nt: TGTGCCAGCAGCTTCCGGGGGCCTAGCACAGATACGCAGTATTTT
CDR3aa: CASSFRGPSTDTQYF
d_gene: NA
j_gene: TRBJ2-3
len: 15
v_gene: TRBV5-6
abundance: NA

CDR3nt: TGTGCCAGCAGCCCCGAGGACAGGGGGCATATCTATGGCTACACCTTC
CDR3aa: CASSPEDRGHIYGYTF
d_gene: TRBD1
j_gene: TRBJ1-2
len: 16
v_gene: TRBV9
abundance: NA

CDR3nt: TGTGCCAGCATGGAGGGACTTTTGTCAGATACGCAGTATTTT
CDR3aa: CASMEGLLSDTQYF
d_gene: NA
j_gene: TRBJ2-3
len: 14
v_gene: TRBV6-1
abundance: once

CDR3nt: TGCGCCAGCAGGGGCGAGCCCCAGCATTTT
CDR3aa: CASRGEPQHF
d_gene: NA
j_gene: TRBJ1-5
len: 10
v_gene: TRBV5-1
abundance: once

CDR3nt: TGTGCCAGCATTTTTAGCGGGAGGTCCGTGAACGAGCAGTACTTC
CDR3aa: CASIFSGRSVNEQYF
d_gene: TRBD2
j_gene: TRBJ2-7
len: 15
v_gene: TRBV2
abundance: once

CDR3nt: TGTGCCAGCAGCTTGAATGTGTATGGCTACACCTTC
CDR3aa: CASSLNVYGYTF
d_gene: NA
j_gene: TRBJ1-2
len: 12
v_gene: TRBV7-9
abundance: NA

CDR3nt: TGTGCCAGCAGCGGCGAGATGGATACGCAGTATTTT
CDR3aa: CASSGEMDTQYF
d_gene: NA
j_gene: TRBJ2-3
len: 12
v_gene: TRBV9
abundance: NA

CDR3nt: TGTGCCAGCAGCTCGTGGCTTAACACCGGGGAGCTGTTTTTT
CDR3aa: CASSSWLNTGELFF
d_gene: NA
j_gene: TRBJ2-2
len: 14
v_gene: TRBV7-8
abundance: NA

CDR3nt: TGTGCCTGGAGTGGGACGGGACTAGCGGGGGGGGCTTACGAGCAGTACTTC
CDR3aa: CAWSGTGLAGGAYEQYF
d_gene: TRBD2
j_gene: TRBJ2-7
len: 17
v_gene: TRBV30
abundance: NA

CDR3nt: TGTGCCAGCAGTTTTTTCGGGGGGCCTCAAGAGACCCAGTACTTC
CDR3aa: CASSFFGGPQETQYF
d_gene: NA
j_gene: TRBJ2-5
len: 15
v_gene: TRBV28
abundance: NA

CDR3nt: TGTGCCAGTAAGACAGCCAGAAGCAATCAGCCCCAGCATTTT
CDR3aa: CASKTARSNQPQHF
d_gene: NA
j_gene: TRBJ1-5
len: 14
v_gene: TRBV19
abundance: NA

CDR3nt: TGTGCCAGCGGTGGGGGACAGAACATTTATGGCTACACCTTC
CDR3aa: CASGGGQNIYGYTF
d_gene: TRBD1
j_gene: TRBJ1-2
len: 14
v_gene: TRBV9
abundance: NA